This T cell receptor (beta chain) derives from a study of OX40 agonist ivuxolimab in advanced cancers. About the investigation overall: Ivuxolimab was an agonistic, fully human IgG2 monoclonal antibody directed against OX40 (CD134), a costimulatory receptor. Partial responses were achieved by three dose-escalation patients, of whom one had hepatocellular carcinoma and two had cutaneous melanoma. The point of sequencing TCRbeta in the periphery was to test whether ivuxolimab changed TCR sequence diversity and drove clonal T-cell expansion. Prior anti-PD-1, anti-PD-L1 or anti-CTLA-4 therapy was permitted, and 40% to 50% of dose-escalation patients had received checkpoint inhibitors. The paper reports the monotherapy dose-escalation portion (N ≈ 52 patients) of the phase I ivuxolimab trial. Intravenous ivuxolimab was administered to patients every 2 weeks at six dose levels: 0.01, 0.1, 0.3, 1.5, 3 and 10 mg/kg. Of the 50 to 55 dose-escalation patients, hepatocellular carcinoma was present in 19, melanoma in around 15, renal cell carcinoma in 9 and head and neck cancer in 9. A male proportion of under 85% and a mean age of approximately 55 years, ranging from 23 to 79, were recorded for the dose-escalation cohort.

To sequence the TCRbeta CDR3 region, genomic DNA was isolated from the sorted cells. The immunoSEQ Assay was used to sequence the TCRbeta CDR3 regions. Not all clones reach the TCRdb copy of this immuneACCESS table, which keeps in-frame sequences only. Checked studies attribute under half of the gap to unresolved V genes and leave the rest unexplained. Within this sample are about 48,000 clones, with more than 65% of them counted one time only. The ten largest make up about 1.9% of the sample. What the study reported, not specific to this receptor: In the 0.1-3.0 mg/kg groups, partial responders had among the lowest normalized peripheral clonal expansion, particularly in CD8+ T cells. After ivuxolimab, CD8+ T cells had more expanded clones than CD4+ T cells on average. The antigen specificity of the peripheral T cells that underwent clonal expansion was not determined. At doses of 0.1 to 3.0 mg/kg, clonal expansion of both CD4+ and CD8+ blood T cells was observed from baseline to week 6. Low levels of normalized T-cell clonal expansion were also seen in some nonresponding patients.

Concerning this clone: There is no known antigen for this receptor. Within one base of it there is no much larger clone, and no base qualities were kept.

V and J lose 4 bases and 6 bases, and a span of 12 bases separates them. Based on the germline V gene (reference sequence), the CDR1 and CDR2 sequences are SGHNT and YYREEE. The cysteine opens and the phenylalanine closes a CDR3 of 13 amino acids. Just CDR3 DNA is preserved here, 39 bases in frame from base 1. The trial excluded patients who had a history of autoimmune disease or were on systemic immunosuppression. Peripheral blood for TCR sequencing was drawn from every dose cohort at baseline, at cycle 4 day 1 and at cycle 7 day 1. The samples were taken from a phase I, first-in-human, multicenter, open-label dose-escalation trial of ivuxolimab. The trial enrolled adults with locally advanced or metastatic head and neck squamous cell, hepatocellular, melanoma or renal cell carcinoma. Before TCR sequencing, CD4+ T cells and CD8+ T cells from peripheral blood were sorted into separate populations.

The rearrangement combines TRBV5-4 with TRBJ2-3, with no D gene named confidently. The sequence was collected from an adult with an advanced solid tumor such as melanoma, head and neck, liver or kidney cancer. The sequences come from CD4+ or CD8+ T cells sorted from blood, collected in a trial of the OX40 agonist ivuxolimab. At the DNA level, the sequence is TGTGCCAGCAGCGCCGTAGAAATGGATACGCAGTATTTT. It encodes CASSAVEMDTQYF.